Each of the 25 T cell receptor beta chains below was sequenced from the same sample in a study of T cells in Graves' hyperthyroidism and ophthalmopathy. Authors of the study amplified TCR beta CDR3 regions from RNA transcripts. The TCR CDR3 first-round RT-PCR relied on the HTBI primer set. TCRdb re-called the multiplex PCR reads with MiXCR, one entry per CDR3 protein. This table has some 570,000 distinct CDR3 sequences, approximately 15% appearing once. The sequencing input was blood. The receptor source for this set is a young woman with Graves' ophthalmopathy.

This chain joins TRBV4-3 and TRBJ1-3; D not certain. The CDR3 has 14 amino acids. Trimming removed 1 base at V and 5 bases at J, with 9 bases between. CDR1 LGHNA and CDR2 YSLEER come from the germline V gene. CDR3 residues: CASSQAGVRNTIYF. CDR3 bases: TGCGCCAGCAGCCAAGCTGGGGTTCGAAACACCATATATTTT.

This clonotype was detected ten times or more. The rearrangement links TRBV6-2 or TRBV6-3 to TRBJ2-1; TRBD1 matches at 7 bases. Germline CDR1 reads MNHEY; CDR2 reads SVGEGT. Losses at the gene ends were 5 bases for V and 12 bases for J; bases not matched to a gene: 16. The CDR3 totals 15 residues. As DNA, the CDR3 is TGTGCCAGCAGTGGGACAACAGGGGCGAGGACGGGGCAGTTCTTC. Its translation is CASSGTTGARTGQFF.

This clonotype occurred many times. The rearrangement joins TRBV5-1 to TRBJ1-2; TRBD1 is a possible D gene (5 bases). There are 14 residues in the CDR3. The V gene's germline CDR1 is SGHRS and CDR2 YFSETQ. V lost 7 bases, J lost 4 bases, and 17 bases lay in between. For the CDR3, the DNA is TGCGCCAGCCAGCCGGGGGGAGACAGCTATGGCTACACCTTC. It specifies CASQPGGDSYGYTF.

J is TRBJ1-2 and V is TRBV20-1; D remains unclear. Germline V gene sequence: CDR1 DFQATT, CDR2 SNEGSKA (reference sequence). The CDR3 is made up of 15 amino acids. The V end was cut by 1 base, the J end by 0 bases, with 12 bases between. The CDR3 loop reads CSARAPTASNYGYTF. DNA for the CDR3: TGCAGTGCTAGAGCCCCAACAGCTTCTAACTATGGCTACACCTTC.

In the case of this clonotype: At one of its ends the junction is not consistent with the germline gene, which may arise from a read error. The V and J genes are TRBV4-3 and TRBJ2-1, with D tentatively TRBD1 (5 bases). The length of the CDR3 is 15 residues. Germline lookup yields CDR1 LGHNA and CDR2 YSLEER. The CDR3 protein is CASSQEGLGVNEQLF. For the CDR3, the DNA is TGCGCCAGCAGCCAAGAGGGATTAGGGGTCAATGAGCAGCTCTTC.

CDR3 nucleotides: TGTGCCAGCGGTTCCGACCGTGGCTACACCTTC. Its translation is CASGSDRGYTF. The chain links TRBV12-3 or TRBV12-4 to TRBJ1-2; the D is unclear. Trimming took off 8 bases at V and 7 bases at J, with 11 bases between the two ends. The length of the CDR3 is 11 residues.

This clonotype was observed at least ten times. CDR3 coding DNA: TGTGCCAGCGGCCTGGAGCGGAGAGAGGGAGATACGCAGTATTTT. It codes for CASGLERREGDTQYF. This chain uses TRBV7-2 with TRBJ2-3; a possible D gene is TRBD2 (5 bases). Trimming took 8 bases from V and 5 from J, leaving 20 bases between them. This CDR3 spans 15 amino acids. Germline CDR1 SGHTA, CDR2 FQGNSA.

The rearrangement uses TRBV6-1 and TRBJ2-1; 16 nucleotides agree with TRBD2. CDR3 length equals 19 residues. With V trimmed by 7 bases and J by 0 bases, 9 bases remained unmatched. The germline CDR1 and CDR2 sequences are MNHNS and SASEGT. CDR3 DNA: TGTGCCAGCACCAACGGGGGACTAGCGGGAGGGAGCTCCTACAATGAGCAGTTCTTC. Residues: CASTNGGLAGGSSYNEQFF.

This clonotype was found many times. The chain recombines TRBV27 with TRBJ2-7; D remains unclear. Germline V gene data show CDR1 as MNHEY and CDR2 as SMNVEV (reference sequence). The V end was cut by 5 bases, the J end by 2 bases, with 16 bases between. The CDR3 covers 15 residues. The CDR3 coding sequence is TGTGCCAGCAGTCTTCGGTTCAGCCAACCCTACGAGCAGTACTTC. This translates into CASSLRFSQPYEQYF.

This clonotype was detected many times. The CDR3 loop reads CASSYPTTGFPSYEQYF. The CDR3 DNA sequence: TGTGCCAGCAGTTACCCTACGACAGGGTTTCCCTCCTACGAGCAGTACTTC. This chain joins TRBV6-6 and TRBJ2-7; 7 nucleotides align to TRBD1. V shed 2 bases and J 0 bases; nucleotides not matched to a gene: 10. CDR1 is MNHNY, CDR2 SVGAGI, per germline (reference sequence). This CDR3 region has 17 residues.

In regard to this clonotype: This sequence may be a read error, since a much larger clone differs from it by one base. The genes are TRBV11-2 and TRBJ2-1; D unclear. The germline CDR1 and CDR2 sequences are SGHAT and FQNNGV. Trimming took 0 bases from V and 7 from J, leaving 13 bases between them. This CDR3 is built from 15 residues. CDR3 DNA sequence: TGTGCCAGCAGCTTAGATCCATGGTTTCGGAATGAGCAGTTCTTC. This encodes CASSLDPWFRNEQFF.

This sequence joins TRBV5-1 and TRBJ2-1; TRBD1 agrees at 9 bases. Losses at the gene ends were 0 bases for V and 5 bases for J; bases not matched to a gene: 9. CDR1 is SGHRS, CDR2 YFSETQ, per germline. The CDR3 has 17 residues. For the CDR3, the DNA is TGCGCCAGCAGCTTGGCTACAGGGGGCTTTTCGAACAATGAGCAGTTCTTC. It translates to CASSLATGGFSNNEQFF.

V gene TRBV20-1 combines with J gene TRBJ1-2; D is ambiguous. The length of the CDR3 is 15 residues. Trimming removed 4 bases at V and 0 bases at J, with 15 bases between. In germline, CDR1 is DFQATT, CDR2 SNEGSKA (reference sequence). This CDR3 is CSAKRPGFANYGYTF. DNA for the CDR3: TGCAGTGCTAAACGGCCGGGTTTCGCTAACTATGGCTACACCTTC.

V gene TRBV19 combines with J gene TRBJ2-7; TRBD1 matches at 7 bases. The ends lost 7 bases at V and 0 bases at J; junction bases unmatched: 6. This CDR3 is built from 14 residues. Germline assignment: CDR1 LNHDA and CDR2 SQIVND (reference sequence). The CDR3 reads CASKGTGVSYEQYF. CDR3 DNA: TGTGCCAGTAAGGGTACAGGGGTCTCCTACGAGCAGTACTTC.

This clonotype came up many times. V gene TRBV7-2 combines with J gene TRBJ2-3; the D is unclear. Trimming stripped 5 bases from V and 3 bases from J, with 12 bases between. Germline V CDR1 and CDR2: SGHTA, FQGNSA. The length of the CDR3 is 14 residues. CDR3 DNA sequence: TGTGCCAGCAGCAGAACAATCACTACAGATACGCAGTATTTT. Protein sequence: CASSRTITTDTQYF.

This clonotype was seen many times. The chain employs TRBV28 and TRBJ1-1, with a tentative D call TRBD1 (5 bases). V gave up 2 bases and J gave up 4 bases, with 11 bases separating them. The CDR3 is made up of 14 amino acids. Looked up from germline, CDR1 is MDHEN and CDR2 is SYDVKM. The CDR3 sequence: CASSLGGVGTEAFF. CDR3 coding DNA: TGTGCCAGCAGTTTAGGGGGGGTAGGCACTGAAGCTTTCTTT.

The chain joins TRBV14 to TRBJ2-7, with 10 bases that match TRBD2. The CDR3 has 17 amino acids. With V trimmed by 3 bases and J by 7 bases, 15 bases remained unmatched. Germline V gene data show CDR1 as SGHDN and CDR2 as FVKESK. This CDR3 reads CASSQPGEREGRGEQYF. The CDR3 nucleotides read TGTGCCAGCAGCCAGCCGGGGGAGCGGGAGGGAAGGGGAGAGCAGTACTTC.

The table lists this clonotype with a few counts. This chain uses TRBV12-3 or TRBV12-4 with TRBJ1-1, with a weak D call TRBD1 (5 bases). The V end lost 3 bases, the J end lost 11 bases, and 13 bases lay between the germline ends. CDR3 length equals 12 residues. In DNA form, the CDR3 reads TGTGCCAGCAGTTTGGGGGGTAGTGGGGCTTTCTTT. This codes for CASSLGGSGAFF.

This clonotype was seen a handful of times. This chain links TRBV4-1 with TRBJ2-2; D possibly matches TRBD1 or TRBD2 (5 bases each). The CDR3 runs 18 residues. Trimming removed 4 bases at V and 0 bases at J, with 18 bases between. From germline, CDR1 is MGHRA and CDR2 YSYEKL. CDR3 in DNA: TGCGCCAGCAGCCTCAATCAATGGGGGATTTCGAACACCGGGGAGCTGTTTTTT. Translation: CASSLNQWGISNTGELFF.

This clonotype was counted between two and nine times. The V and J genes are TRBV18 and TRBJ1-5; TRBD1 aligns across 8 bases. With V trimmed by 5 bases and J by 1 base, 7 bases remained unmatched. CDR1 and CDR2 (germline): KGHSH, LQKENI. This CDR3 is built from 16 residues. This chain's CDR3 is CASSIGQGVSNQPQHF. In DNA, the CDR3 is TGTGCCAGCTCAATAGGACAGGGTGTCAGCAATCAGCCCCAGCATTTT.

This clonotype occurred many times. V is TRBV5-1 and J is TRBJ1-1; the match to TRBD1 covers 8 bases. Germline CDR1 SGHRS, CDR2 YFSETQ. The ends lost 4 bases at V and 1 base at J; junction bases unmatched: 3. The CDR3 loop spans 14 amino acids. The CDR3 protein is CASSPGQENTEAFF. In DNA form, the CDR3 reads TGCGCCAGCAGCCCGGGACAGGAGAACACTGAAGCTTTCTTT.

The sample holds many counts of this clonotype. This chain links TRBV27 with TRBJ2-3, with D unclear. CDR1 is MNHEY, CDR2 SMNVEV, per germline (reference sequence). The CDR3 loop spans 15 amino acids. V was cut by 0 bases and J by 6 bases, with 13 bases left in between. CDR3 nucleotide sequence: TGTGCCAGCAGTTTATCCCCTTTGGAATGGGATACGCAGTATTTT. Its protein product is CASSLSPLEWDTQYF.

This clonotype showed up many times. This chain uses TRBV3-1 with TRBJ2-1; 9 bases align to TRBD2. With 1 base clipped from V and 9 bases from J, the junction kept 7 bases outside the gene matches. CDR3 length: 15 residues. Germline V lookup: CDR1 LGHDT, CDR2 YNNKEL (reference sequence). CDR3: CASSQVAGGVGEQFF. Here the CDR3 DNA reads TGTGCCAGCAGCCAAGTTGCGGGGGGGGTTGGTGAGCAGTTCTTC.

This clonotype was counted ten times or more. CDR3 region: CASSSTGSWEKLFF. DNA of the CDR3: TGTGCCAGCAGTTCAACAGGGAGTTGGGAAAAACTGTTTTTT. The rearrangement uses TRBV7-2 and TRBJ1-4; possible D gene TRBD1, 6 bases. This CDR3 has 14 residues. V lost 6 bases and J lost 8, with 16 bases in between. CDR1 is SGHTA, CDR2 FQGNSA, per germline.

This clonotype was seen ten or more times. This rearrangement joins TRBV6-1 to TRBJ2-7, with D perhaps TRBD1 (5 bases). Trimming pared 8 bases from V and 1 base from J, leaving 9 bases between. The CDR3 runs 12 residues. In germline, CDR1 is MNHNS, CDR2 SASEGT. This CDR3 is CASERQSYEQYF. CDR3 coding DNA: TGTGCCAGCGAGAGACAGTCCTACGAGCAGTACTTC.